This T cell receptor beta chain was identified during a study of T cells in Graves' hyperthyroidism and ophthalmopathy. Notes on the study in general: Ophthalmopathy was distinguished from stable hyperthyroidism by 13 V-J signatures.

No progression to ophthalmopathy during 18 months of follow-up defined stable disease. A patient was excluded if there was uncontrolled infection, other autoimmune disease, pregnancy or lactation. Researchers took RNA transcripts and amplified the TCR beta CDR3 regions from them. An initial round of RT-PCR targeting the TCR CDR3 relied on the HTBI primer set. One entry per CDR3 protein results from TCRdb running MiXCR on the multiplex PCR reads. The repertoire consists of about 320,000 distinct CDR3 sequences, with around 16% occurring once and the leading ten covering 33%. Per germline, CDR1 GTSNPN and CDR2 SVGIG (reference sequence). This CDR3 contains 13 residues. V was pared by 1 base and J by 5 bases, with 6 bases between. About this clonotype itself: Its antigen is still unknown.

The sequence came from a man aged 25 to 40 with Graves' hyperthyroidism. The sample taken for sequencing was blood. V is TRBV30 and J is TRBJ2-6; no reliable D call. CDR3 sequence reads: CAWSGDRANVLTF. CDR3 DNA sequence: TGTGCCTGGAGTGGCGACAGGGCCAACGTCCTGACTTTC.